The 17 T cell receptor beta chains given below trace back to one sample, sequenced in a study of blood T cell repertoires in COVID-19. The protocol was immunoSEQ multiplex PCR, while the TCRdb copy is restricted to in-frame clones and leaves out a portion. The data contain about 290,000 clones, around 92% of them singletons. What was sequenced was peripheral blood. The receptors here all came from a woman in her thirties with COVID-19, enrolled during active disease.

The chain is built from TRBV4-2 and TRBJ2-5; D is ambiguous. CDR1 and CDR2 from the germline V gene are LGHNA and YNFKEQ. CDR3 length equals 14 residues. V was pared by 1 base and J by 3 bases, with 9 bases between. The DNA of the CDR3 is TGTGCCAGCAGCCAAGTGACACCTGAAGAGACCCAGTACTTC. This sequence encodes CASSQVTPEETQYF.

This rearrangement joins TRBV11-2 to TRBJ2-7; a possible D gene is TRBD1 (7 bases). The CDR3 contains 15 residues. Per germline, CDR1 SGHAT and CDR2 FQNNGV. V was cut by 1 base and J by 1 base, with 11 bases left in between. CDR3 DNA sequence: TGTGCCAGCAGCTTAGGGGCGGGACAGTCCTACGAGCAGTACTTC. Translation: CASSLGAGQSYEQYF. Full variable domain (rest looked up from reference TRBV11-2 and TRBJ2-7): EAGVAQSPRYKIIEKRQSVAFWCNPISGHATLYWYQQILGQGPKLLIQFQNNGVVDDSQLPKDRFSAERLKGVDSTLKIQPAKLEDSAVYLCASSLGAGQSYEQYFGPGTRLTVT.

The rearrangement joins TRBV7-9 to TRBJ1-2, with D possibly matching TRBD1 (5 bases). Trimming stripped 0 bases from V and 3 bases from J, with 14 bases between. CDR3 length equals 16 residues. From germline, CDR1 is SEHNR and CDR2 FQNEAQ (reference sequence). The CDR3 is CASSLAIVLQDYGYTF. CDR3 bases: TGTGCCAGCAGCTTAGCGATTGTGTTACAGGACTATGGCTACACCTTC. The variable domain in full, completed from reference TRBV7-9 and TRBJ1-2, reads DTGVSQNPRHKITKRGQNVTFRCDPISEHNRLYWYRQTLGQGPEFLTYFQNEAQLEKSRLLSDRFSAERPKGSFSTLEIQRTEQGDSAMYLCASSLAIVLQDYGYTFGSGTRLTVV.

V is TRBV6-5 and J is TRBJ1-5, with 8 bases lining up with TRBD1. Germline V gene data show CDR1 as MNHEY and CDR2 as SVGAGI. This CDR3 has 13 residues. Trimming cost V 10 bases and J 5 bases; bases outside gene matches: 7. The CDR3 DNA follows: TGTGCCAACGGACAGGGTTGGGATCAGCCCCAGCATTTT. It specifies CANGQGWDQPQHF.

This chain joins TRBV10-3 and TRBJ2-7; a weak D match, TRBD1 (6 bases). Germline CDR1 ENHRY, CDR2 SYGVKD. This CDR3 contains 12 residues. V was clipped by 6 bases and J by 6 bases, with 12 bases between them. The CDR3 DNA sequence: TGTGCCATCAGCGCGACAGGAATCGAGCAGTACTTC. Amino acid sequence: CAISATGIEQYF.

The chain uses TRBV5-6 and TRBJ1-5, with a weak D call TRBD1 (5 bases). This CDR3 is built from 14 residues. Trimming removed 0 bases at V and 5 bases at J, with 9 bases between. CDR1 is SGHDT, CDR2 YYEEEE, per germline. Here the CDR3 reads CASSLASGYQPQHF. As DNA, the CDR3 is TGTGCCAGCAGCTTGGCGTCAGGGTATCAGCCCCAGCATTTT.

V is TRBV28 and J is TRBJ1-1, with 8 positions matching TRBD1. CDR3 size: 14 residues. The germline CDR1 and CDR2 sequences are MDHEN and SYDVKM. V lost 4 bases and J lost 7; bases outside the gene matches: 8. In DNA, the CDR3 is TGTGCCAGCAGTTCAACGACAGGGGCCTTTGAAGCTTTCTTT. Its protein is CASSSTTGAFEAFF.

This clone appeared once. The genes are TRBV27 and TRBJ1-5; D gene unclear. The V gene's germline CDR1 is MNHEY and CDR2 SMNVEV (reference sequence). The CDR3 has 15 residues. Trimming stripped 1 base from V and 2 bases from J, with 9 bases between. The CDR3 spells CASSLLGVRNQPQHF. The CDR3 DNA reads TGTGCCAGCAGTTTATTGGGCGTCCGCAATCAGCCCCAGCATTTT.

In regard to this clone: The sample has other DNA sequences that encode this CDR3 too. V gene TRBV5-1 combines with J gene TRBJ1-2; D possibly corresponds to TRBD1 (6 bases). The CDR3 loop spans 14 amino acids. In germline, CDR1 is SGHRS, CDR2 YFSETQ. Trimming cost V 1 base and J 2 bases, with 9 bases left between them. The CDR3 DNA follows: TGCGCCAGCAGCTTGACTACAGGGAACTATGGCTACACCTTC. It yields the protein CASSLTTGNYGYTF.

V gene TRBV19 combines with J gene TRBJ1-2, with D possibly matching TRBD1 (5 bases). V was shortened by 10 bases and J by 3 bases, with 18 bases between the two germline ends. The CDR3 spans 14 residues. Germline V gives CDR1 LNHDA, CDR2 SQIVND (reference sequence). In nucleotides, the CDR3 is TGTGCCACTTCTCCCGCGGGGGTTCACTATGGCTACACCTTC. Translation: CATSPAGVHYGYTF.

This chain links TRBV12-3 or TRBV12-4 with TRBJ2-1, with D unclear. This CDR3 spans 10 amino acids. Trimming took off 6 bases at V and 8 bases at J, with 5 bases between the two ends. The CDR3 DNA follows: TGTGCCAGCAGGGGCCATGAGCAGTTCTTC. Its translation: CASRGHEQFF.

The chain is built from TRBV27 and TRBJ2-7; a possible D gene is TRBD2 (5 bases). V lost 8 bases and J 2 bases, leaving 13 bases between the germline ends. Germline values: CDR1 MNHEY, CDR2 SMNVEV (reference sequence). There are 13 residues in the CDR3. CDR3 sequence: CASGRGLPYEQYF. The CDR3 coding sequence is TGTGCCAGCGGTCGGGGTCTACCCTACGAGCAGTACTTC.

The CDR3 loop is CASSYSRWQANTEAFF. DNA for the CDR3: TGTGCCAGCAGTTACTCGAGATGGCAGGCGAACACTGAAGCTTTCTTT. V usage is TRBV6-5 and J usage is TRBJ1-1; D not certain. CDR1 MNHEY and CDR2 SVGAGI come from the germline V gene. Trimming stripped 0 bases from V and 1 base from J, with 12 bases between. The CDR3 extends over 16 amino acids.

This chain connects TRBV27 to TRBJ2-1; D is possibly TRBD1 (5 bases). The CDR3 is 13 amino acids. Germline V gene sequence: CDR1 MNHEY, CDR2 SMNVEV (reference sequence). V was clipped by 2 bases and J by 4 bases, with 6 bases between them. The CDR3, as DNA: TGTGCCAGCAGTTTAAGGGGATACAATGAGCAGTTCTTC. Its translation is CASSLRGYNEQFF.

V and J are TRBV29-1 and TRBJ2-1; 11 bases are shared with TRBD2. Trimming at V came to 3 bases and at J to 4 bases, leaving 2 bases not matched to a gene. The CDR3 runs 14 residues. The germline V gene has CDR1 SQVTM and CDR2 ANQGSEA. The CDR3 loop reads CSVDSGGAYNEQFF. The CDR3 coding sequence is TGCAGCGTTGATAGCGGGGGGGCATACAATGAGCAGTTCTTC.

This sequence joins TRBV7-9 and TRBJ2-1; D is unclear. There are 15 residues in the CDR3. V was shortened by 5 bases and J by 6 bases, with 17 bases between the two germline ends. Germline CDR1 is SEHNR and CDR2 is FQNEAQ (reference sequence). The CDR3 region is CASSKPWRPPNEQFF. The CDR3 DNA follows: TGTGCCAGCAGCAAGCCGTGGAGACCCCCCAATGAGCAGTTCTTC.

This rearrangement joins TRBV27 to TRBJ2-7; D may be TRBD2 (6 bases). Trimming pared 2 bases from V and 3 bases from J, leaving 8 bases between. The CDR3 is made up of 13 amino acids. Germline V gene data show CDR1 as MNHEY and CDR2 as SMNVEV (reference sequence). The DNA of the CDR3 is TGTGCCAGCAGTTTAACGGGGGACTACGAGCAGTACTTC. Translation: CASSLTGDYEQYF.